This record concerns one T cell receptor beta chain sequence. This clonotype was observed a handful of times. Its antigen remains undetermined. One base away there is no much larger clone; base qualities are not given. This sample stems from a study of T cells after yellow fever vaccination (dated by TCRdb to the late 2010s). Regarding the research as a whole: The SMART-Seq v4 Ultra Low Input RNA kit was used to prepare libraries from fractions with low cell numbers. Two healthy male donors, one aged 18 to 30 and one aged 30 to 40 years, were included in the cohort. Bulk TCR alpha and beta repertoires were sequenced longitudinally to track T-cell clones before and after primary and booster YFV17D yellow fever vaccination. Blood was collected at multiple timepoints before and after primary and secondary immunization, and bulk PBMC replicates and cell subsets were isolated. The paper as a whole reports these results and caveats: FACS-sorted repertoires could contain abundant contaminating clonotypes from the bulk population, so computational filtering was required. Only a couple of donors were included in the study, so the extent to which the findings can be generalized is limited. A small fraction of clonotypes showed up in both the CD4 and CD8 compartments, probably as a result of convergent recombination. The secondary T-cell response was found to be weaker but faster than the primary response, with a peak reached on day 5 rather than on day 15. After the booster, most of the clones that had expanded following primary vaccination were detected again (about 95% of CD4 and around 90% of CD8), which suggests that memory was broadly maintained.

Taken with the paper, the label for treatment or condition translates to: live attenuated yellow fever vaccine strain. At every blood-draw timepoint, two biological replicates of bulk PBMCs were collected. A standard Ficoll-Paque protocol was used to isolate PBMCs from peripheral blood. RNA was extracted with TriZol from bulk PBMCs, CD4 and CD8 fractions, and dextramer-positive and dextramer-negative fractions. TCR cDNA was synthesized by 5'RACE template switching, which introduced a universal primer site and unique molecular identifiers. Priming for cDNA synthesis came from both the TCR alpha and TCR beta constant segments. Library amplification used two PCR steps, and the second PCR step added sample barcodes and sequencing adapters. Sequencing of libraries was performed on Illumina HiSeq 2500 (2x100 bp) or NovaSeq (2x150 bp). The paper's processing steps were these. Demultiplexing of reads and collapsing into UMI consensus sequences were performed with MIGEC, and V(D)J alignment was carried out with MiXCR. Vaccine-responding clonotypes were defined with edgeR using replicate PBMC samples, requiring FDR below 0.01 and a log2 fold change above 5 up to day 15. Each bulk clonotype was labeled CD4 or CD8 based on which sequenced repertoire, CD4 or CD8, contained the clonotype at higher abundance. The public reads were reanalyzed by TCRdb: fastp trimming at Q25, MiXCR alignment, in-frame beta chains only. Identical CDR3 proteins give one entry, which carries the most common genes and DNA. TCRdb's processing, not the authors', yielded these V and J calls. The sample table lists 450,000 to 650,000 distinct CDR3 sequences, 21% of them with a count of one. Around 17% of the sample is held by the ten biggest clonotypes.

The sequence was collected from a man aged 18 to 29 who received the YFV17D yellow fever vaccine. This specimen was PBMCs, taken approximately 20 days after the first yellow fever vaccination.

The nucleotide sequence reads as follows: TGTGCCAGCAGATACGACTGGAACACTGAAGCTTTCTTT. It translates as CASRYDWNTEAFF. Rearrangement joined TRBV2 to TRBJ1-1; the D gene cannot be named for sure. V is shortened by 6 bases, J by 1 base, and the region joining them spans 9 bases. The germline V gene yields SNHLY for CDR1 and FYNNEI for CDR2. The CDR3 starts with the cysteine, ends with the phenylalanine, and has 13 residues. Only the CDR3 DNA stays, 39 bases, in frame from base 1.